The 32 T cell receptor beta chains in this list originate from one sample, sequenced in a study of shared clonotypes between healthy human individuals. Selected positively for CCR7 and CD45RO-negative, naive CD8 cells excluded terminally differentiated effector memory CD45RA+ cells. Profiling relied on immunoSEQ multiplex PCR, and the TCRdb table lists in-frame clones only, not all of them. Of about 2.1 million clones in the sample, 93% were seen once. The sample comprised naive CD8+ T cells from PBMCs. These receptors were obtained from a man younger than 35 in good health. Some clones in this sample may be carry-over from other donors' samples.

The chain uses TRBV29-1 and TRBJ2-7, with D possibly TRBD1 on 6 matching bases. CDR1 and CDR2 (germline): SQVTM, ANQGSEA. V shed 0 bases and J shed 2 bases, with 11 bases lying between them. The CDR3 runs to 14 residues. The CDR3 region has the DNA TGCAGCGTTGAAGACAGGGACAAAGCCTACGAGCAGTACTTC. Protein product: CSVEDRDKAYEQYF.

The CDR3 protein is CASSPKVGELFF. The CDR3 DNA sequence: TGTGCCAGCAGCCCTAAAGTCGGGGAGCTGTTTTTT. This chain joins TRBV27 and TRBJ2-2; no clear D gene. The CDR3 covers 12 residues. With 6 bases removed from V and 7 bases from J, the gap between germline ends came to 9 bases. Germline-derived CDR1 and CDR2 are MNHEY and SMNVEV (reference sequence).

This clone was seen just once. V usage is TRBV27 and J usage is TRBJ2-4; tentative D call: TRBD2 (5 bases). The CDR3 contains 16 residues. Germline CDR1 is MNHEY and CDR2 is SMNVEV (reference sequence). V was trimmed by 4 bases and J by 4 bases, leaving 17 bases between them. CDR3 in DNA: TGTGCCAGCAGTTCCCCGCGGGTAGACTCTAAAAACATTCAGTACTTC. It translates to CASSSPRVDSKNIQYF.

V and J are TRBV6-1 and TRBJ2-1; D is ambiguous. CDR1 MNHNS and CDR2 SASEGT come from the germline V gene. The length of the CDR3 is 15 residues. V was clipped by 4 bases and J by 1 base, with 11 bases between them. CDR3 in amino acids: CASSGDWSSYNEQFF. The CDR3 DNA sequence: TGTGCCAGCAGTGGGGATTGGAGTTCCTACAATGAGCAGTTCTTC.

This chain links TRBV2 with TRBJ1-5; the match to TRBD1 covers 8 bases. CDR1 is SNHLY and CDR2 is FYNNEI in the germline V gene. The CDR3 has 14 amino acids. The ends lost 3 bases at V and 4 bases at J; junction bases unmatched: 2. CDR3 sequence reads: CASSDRGRNQPQHF. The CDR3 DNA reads TGTGCCAGCAGTGACAGGGGGCGGAATCAGCCCCAGCATTTT.

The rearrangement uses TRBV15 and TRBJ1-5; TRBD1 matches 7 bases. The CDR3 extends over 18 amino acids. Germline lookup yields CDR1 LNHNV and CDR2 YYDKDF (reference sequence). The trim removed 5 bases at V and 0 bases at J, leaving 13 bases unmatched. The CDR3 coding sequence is TGTGCCACCAGCCTAAGCCGGGACAGAAGTTATAGCAATCAGCCCCAGCATTTT. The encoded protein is CATSLSRDRSYSNQPQHF.

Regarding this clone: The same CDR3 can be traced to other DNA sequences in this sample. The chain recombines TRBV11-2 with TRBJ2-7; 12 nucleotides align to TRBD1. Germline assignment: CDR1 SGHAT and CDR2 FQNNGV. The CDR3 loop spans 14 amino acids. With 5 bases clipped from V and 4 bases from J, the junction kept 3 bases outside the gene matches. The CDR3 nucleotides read TGTGCCAGCAGCCTGGGACAGGGGGCTTACGAGCAGTACTTC. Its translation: CASSLGQGAYEQYF.

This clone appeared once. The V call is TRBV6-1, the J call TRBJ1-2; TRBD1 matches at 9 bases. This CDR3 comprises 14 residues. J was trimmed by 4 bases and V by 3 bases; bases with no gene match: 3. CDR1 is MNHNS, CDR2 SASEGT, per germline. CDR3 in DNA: TGTGCCAGCAGTGACACAGGGGGCGGCTATGGCTACACCTTC. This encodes CASSDTGGGYGYTF.

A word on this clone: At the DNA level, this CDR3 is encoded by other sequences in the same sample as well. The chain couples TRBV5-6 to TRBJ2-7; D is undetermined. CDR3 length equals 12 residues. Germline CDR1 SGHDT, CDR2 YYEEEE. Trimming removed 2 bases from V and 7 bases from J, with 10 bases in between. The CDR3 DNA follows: TGTGCCAGCAGCTTAGGTCTGGCGGAGCAGTACTTC. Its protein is CASSLGLAEQYF.

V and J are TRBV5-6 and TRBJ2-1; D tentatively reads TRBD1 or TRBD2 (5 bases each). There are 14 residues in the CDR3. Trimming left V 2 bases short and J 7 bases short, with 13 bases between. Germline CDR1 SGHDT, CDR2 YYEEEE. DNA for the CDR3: TGTGCCAGCAGCTTCCGGGGCTTGGGGAATGAGCAGTTCTTC. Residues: CASSFRGLGNEQFF.

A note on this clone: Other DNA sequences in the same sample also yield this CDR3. For the CDR3, the DNA is TGTGCCAGCAGCTTAGGGGTCGCCTATGGCTACACCTTC. Its protein product is CASSLGVAYGYTF. The rearrangement joins TRBV7-9 to TRBJ1-2; no reliable D call. CDR3 length: 13 residues. Between the trimmed V and J ends, which lost 1 base and 4 bases, there was a span of 7 bases. CDR1 and CDR2 (germline): SEHNR, FQNEAQ (reference sequence). Variable domain in full (rest from reference TRBV7-9 and TRBJ1-2): DTGVSQNPRHKITKRGQNVTFRCDPISEHNRLYWYRQTLGQGPEFLTYFQNEAQLEKSRLLSDRFSAERPKGSFSTLEIQRTEQGDSAMYLCASSLGVAYGYTFGSGTRLTVV.

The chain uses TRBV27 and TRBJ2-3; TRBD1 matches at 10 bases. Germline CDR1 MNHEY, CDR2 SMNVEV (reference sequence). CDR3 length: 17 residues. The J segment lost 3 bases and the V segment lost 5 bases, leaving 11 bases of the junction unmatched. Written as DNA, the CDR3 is TGTGCCAGCAGTCCGCTATTCGGGACAGGGGCGACAGATACGCAGTATTTT. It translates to CASSPLFGTGATDTQYF.

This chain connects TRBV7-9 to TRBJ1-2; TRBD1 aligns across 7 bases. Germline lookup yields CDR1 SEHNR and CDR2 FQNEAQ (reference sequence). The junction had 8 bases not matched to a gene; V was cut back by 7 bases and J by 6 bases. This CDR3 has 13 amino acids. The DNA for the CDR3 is TGTGCCAGCAACCCGGTAGGGGGCCATGGCTACACCTTC. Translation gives CASNPVGGHGYTF.

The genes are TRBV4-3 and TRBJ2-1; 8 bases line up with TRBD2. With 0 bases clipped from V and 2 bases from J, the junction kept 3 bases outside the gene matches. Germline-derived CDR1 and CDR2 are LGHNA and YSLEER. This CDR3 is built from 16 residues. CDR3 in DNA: TGCGCCAGCAGCCAAGAGACGGGAGGGGCCTACAATGAGCAGTTCTTC. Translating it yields CASSQETGGAYNEQFF.

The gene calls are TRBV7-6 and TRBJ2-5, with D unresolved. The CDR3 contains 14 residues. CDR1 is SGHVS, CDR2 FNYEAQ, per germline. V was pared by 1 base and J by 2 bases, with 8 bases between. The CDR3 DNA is TGTGCCAGCAGCTTAGTGGCATCTCAAGAGACCCAGTACTTC. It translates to CASSLVASQETQYF.

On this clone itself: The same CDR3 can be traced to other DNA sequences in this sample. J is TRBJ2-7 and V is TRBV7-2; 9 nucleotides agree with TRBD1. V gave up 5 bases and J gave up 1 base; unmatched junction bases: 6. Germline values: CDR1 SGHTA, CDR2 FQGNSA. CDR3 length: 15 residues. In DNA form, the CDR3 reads TGTGCCAGCAGCCCCCGGGACAGGGCATCCTACGAGCAGTACTTC. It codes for CASSPRDRASYEQYF.

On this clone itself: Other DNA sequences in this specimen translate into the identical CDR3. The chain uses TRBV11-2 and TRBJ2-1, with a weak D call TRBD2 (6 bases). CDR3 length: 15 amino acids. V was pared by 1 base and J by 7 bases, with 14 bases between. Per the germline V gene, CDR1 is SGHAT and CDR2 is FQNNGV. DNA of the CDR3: TGTGCCAGCAGCTTAGGAGGCGGGACGGGTAATGAGCAGTTCTTC. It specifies CASSLGGGTGNEQFF.

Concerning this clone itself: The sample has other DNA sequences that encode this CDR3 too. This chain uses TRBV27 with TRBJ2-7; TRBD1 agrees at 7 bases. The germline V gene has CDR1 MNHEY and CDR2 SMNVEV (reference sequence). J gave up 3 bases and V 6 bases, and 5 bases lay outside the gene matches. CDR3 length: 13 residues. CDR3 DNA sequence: TGTGCCAGCAGCCCGGGACAGAACTACGAGCAGTACTTC. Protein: CASSPGQNYEQYF.

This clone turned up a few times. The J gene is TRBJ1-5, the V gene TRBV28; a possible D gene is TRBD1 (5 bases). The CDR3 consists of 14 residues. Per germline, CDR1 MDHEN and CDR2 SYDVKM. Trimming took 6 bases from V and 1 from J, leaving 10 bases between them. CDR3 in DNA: TGTGCCAGCAGGGGGCGCTGGAGCAATCAGCCCCAGCATTTT. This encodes CASRGRWSNQPQHF.

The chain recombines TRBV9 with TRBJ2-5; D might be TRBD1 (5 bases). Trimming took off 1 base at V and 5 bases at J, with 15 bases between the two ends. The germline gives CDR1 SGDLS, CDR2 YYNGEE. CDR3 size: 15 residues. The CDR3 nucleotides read TGTGCCAGCAGCGTATTACCAAGTTCAGGGGAGACCCAGTACTTC. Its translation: CASSVLPSSGETQYF.

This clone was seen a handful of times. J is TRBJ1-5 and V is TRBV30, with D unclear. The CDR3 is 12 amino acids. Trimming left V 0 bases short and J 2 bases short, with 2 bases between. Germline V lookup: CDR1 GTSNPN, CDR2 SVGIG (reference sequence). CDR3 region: CAWSVRNQPQHF. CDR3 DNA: TGTGCCTGGAGTGTCCGCAATCAGCCCCAGCATTTT.

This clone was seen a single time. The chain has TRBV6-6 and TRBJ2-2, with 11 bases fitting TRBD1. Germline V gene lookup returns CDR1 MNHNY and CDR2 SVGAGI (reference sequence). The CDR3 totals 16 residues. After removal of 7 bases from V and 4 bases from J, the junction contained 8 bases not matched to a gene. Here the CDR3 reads CASNLPGQGVTGELFF. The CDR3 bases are TGTGCCAGCAACCTACCGGGACAGGGGGTCACCGGGGAGCTGTTTTTT.

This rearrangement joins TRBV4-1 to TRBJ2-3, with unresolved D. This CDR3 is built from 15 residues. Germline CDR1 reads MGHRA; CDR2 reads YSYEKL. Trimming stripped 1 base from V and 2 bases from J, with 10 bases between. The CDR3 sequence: CASSQVWLTTDTQYF. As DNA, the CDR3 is TGCGCCAGCAGCCAAGTTTGGCTTACCACAGATACGCAGTATTTT.

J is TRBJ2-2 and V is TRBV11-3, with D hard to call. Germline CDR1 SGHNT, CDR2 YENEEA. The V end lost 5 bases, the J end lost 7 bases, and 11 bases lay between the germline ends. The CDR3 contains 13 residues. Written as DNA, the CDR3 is TGTGCCAGCAGCCCAGGAGTCCGCGGGGAGCTGTTTTTT. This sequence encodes CASSPGVRGELFF.

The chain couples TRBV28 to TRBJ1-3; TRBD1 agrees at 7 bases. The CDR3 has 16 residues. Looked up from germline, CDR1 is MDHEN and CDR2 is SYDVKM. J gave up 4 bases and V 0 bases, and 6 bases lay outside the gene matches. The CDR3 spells CASSLWSTGRGNTIYF. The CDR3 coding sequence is TGTGCCAGCAGTTTATGGTCGACAGGGAGAGGAAACACCATATATTTT.

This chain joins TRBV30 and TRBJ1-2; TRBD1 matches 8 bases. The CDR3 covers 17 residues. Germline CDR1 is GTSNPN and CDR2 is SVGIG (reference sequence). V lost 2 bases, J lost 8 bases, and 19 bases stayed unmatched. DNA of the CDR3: TGTGCCTGGAGTTCCCCAGTCGACCGGGACAGGATCCGGGGCTACACCTTC. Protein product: CAWSSPVDRDRIRGYTF.

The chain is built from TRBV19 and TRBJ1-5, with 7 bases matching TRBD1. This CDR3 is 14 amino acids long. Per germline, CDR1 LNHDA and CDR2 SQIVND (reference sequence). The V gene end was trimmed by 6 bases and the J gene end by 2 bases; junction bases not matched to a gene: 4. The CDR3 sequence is CASSTGDRNQPQHF. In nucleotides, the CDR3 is TGTGCCAGTAGCACAGGGGATCGCAATCAGCCCCAGCATTTT.

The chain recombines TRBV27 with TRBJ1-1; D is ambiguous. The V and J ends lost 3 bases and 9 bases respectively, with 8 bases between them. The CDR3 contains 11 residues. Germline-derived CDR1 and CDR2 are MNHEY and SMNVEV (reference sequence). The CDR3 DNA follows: TGTGCCAGCAGTTTTGGTATACAAGCTTTCTTT. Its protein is CASSFGIQAFF.

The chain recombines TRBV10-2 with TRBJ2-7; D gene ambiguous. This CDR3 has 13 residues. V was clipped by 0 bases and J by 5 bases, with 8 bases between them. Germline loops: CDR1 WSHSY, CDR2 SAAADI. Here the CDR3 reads CASSESWVHEQYF. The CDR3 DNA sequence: TGCGCCAGCAGTGAGTCGTGGGTCCACGAGCAGTACTTC.

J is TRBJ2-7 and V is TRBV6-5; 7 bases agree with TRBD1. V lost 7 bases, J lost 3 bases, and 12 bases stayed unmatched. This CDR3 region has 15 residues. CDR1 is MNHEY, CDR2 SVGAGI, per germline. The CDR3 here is CASTYHRGYHYEQYF. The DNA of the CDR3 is TGTGCCAGCACCTACCACAGGGGATACCACTACGAGCAGTACTTC.

The CDR3 coding sequence is TGTGCCAGCAGTTTTTTCCAAGGACAGGCGGGTGAGCAGTTCTTC. Protein sequence: CASSFFQGQAGEQFF. J is TRBJ2-1 and V is TRBV28, with 7 bases fitting TRBD1. The trim removed 3 bases at V and 9 bases at J, leaving 11 bases unmatched. The CDR3 sequence is 15 residues long. From germline, CDR1 is MDHEN and CDR2 SYDVKM.

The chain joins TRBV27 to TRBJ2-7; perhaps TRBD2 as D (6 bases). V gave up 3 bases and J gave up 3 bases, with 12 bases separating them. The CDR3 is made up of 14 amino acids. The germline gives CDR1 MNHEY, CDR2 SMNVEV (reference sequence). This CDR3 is CASSLGRESYEQYF. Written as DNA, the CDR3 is TGTGCCAGCAGTTTGGGGCGGGAAAGCTACGAGCAGTACTTC.